Shown below are 10 T cell receptor beta chains from a single sample sequenced in a study of tumor and adjacent non-tumor tissue in lung cancer. This sample's RNA came from whole unsorted tissue. More than 3 cm separated this lung sample from the edge of the tumor. A modified ARM-PCR protocol with three rounds of nested PCR amplified TCRbeta. TCRdb reprocessed the multiplex PCR reads with MiXCR, giving one entry per CDR3 protein. The sample lists under 80,000 distinct CDR3 sequences; about 77% were seen once. The sequencing sample was made of distant non-tumor lung tissue. Receptor source: a man in his 60s with non-small cell lung cancer.

As regards this clonotype: This may be a read error, as it is one base from a much larger clone. V and J are TRBV2 and TRBJ2-5; 10 bases map to TRBD1. There are 14 residues in the CDR3. Germline CDR1 SNHLY, CDR2 FYNNEI. CDR3 sequence: CASSWTGGWENQYF. Here the CDR3 DNA reads TGTGCCAGCAGTTGGACAGGGGGATGGGAGAACCAGTACTTC.

V gene TRBV6-5 combines with J gene TRBJ1-2; a weak D match, TRBD1 (5 bases). This CDR3 spans 14 amino acids. Germline CDR1 and CDR2: MNHEY and SVGAGI. Trimming cost V 11 bases and J 5 bases, with 21 bases left between them. The CDR3: CAGGGMGDGYGYTF. In DNA form, the CDR3 reads TGTGCCGGTGGAGGGATGGGGGACGGGTATGGCTACACCTTC.

In the case of this clonotype: The junction departs from the called germline gene at one end, perhaps through a read error. CDR3 sequence: CASSIRPFTDKQYF. For the CDR3, the DNA is TGTGCCAGCAGTATACGACCGTTCACAGATAAGCAGTATTTT. The J gene is TRBJ2-3, the V gene TRBV12-3 or TRBV12-4; D is ambiguous. There are 14 residues in the CDR3.

Worth noting for this clonotype: The germline gene is not matched at one end of the junction; a read error may be the cause. The chain carries TRBV20-1 and TRBJ2-1; 11 positions agree with TRBD2. This CDR3 is built from 13 residues. Germline values: CDR1 DFQATT, CDR2 SNEGSKA (reference sequence). CDR3 nucleotides: TGCAGTGTGAATAGCGGGAGGGAGAATGAGCAGCTCTTC. It is translated as CSVNSGRENEQLF.

To note about this clonotype: Compared with germline, one end of the junction differs, possibly owing to a read error. This rearrangement joins TRBV7-9 to TRBJ2-7, with a tentative D call TRBD1 (6 bases). CDR1 and CDR2 (germline): SEHNR, FQNEAQ (reference sequence). This CDR3 spans 16 amino acids. The chain's CDR3 is CASSLWCSDRMYEQYF. The CDR3 DNA reads TGTGCCAGCAGTTTATGGTGTTCCGACAGGATGTACGAGCAGTACTTT.

In regard to this clonotype: A junction end diverges from the germline sequence, so it may reflect a read error. The chain uses TRBV11-3 and TRBJ2-1, with D possibly matching TRBD2 (5 bases). Germline values: CDR1 SGHNT, CDR2 YENEEA. The CDR3 length is 16 residues. Written as DNA, the CDR3 is TGTGCCAGCAGCTCCGTGACTAATGGTACCTACAATAAGCAGTTCTTC. Amino acids: CASSSVTNGTYNKQFF.

On this clonotype: Sequence at one end of the junction differs from germline and may be a read error. V and J are TRBV6-5 and TRBJ1-2; TRBD1 is a possible D gene (5 bases). This CDR3 has 14 residues. Germline V gives CDR1 MNHEY, CDR2 SVGAGI. The CDR3 sequence is CASTIGVSNYGYTF. The CDR3 nucleotides read TGTGCCAGTACCATAGGGGTCTCTAACTATGGTTACACCTTC.

V usage is TRBV5-1 and J usage is TRBJ2-7; TRBD1 might be the D (5 bases). The V end was cut by 6 bases, the J end by 5 bases, with 21 bases between. From germline, CDR1 is SGHRS and CDR2 YFSETQ. CDR3 length equals 15 residues. The CDR3 loop reads CASTLVPGIVHEQYF. In nucleotides, the CDR3 is TGCGCCAGCACGTTGGTCCCAGGGATTGTACACGAGCAGTACTTC.

The chain links TRBV11-1 to TRBJ2-3, with D possibly being TRBD2 (5 bases). The CDR3 sequence is 16 residues long. Germline CDR1 is SGHAT and CDR2 is FQDESV (reference sequence). DNA of the CDR3: TGTAGCAGCAGCCCAGCCCCCGGGATAAGCACAGATACGCAGTATTTT. It yields the protein CSSSPAPGISTDTQYF.

This clonotype is large within its sample. J is TRBJ1-2 and V is TRBV28, with 7 bases that match TRBD1. The V segment lost 2 bases and the J segment 4 bases; nucleotides outside the gene matches: 4. The germline CDR1 and CDR2 sequences are MDHEN and SYDVKM. This CDR3 contains 14 residues. The CDR3 loop reads CASSLATGTYGYTF. In nucleotides, the CDR3 is TGTGCCAGCAGTTTAGCGACAGGGACCTATGGCTACACCTTC.